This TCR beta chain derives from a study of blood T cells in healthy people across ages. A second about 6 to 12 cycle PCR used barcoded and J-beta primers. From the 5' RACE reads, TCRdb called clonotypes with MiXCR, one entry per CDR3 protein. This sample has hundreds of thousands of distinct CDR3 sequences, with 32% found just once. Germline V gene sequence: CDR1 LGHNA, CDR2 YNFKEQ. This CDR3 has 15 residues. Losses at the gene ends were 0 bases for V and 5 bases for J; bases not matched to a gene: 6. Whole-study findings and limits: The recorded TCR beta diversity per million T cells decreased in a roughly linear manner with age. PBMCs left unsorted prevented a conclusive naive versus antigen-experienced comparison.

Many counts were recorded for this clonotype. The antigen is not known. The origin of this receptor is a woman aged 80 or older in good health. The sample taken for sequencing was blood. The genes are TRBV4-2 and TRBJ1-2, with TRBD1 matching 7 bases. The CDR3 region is CASSQDIGGRYGYTF. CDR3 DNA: TGTGCCAGCAGCCAAGATATAGGGGGCAGGTATGGCTACACCTTC.